Listed below are T cell receptor beta chains from one sample, sequenced in a study of T cell responses to AZD1222 COVID-19 vaccine. TCRdb's table, derived via immunoSEQ multiplex PCR, lists solely in-frame clones and lacks some. The sample has 95,000 to 100,000 clones; about 86% are singletons. Here the sequenced sample was peripheral blood, taken on day 0 of AZD1222 vaccination. These receptors came from an adult in good health. The conserved cysteine and the conserved F or W are not part of the CDR3 here.

TRBV2,TRBJ2-7,ASSAVSGQY
TRBV7-2,TRBJ2-1,ASSLTWVRGEQF
TRBV11-2,TRBJ2-7,ASSSGTPNEQY
TRBV3-1/TRBV3-2,TRBJ2-1,ASSPRLRVDGLSEQF
TRBV9,TRBJ2-7,ASSVAGQGSYEQY
TRBV3-1/TRBV3-2,TRBJ2-2,ASRPQLGDTGELF
TRBV5-4,TRBJ2-3,ASSLTSGSTDTQY
TRBV7-3,TRBJ2-1,ASSSDQSPWQF
TRBV21-1,TRBJ2-1,ASSKKTPPVLRDHHNEQF
TRBV28,TRBJ1-3,ASSFSGGSGNTIY
TRBV14,TRBJ1-1,ASSLRGTGVGTEAF
TRBV30,TRBJ2-1,AWRPGQDYNEQF
TRBV7-8,TRBJ1-1,ASRSDKLTEAF
TRBV3-1/TRBV3-2,TRBJ1-1,ASSPPVLWASRTEAF
TRBV5-6,TRBJ2-7,ASSLGEEQY
TRBV4-1,TRBJ1-4,ATNQGEKLF
TRBV7-7,TRBJ2-3,ASSLMSGTSGTDTQY
TRBV14,TRBJ1-1,ASSPLGAPEAF
TRBV7-2,TRBJ2-1,ASSLGRALDEQF
TRBV7-2,TRBJ2-7,ASSADRSTVQY
TRBV6-6,TRBJ1-4,ASSYMAATTNEKLF
TRBV5-1,TRBJ2-7,ASSPVRGTDEQY